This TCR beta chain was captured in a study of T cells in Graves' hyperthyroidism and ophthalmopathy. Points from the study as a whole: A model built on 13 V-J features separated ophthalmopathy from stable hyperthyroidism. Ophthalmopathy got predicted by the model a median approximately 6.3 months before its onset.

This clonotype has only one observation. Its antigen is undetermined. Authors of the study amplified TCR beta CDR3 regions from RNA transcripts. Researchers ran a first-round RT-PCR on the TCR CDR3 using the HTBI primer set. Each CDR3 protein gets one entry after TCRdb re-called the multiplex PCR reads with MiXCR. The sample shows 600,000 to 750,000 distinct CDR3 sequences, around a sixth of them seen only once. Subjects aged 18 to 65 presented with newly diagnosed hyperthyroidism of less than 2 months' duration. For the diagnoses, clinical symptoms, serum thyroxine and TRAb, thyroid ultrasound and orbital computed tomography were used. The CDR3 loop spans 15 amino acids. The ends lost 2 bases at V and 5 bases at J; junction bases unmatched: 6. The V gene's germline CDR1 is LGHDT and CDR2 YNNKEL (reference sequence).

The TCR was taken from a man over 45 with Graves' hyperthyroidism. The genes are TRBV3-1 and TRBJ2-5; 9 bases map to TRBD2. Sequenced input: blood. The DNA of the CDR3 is TGTGCCAGCAGCCAAACTGGACTAGCGAGCGAGACCCAGTACTTC. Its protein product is CASSQTGLASETQYF.